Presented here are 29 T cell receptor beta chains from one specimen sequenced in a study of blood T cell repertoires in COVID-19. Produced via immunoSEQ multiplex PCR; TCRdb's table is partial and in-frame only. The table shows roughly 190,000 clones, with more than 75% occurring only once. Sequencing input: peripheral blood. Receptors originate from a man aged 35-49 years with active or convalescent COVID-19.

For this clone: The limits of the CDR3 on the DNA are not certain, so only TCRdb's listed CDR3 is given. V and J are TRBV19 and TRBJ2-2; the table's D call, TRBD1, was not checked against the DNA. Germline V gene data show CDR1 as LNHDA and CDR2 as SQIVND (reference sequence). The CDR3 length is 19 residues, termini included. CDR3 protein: CASTTVGARLFANTGELFF.

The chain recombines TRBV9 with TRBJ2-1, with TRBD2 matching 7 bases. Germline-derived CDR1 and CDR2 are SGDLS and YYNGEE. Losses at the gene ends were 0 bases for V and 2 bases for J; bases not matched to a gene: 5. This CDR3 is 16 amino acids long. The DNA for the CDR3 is TGTGCCAGCAGCGTAGAGCGGGGAGTCCCCTACAATGAGCAGTTCTTC. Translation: CASSVERGVPYNEQFF.

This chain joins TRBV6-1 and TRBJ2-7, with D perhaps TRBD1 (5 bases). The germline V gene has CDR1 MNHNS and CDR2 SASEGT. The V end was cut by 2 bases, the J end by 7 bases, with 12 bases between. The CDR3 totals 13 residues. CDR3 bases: TGTGCCAGCAGTGAATATCAGGGTGGTGAGCAGTACTTC. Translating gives CASSEYQGGEQYF.

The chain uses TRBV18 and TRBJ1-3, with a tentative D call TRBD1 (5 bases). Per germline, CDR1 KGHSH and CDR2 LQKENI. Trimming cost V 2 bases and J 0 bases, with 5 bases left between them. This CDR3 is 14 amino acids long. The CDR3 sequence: CASSPDSSGNTIYF. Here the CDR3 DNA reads TGTGCCAGCTCACCAGACAGCTCTGGAAACACCATATATTTT.

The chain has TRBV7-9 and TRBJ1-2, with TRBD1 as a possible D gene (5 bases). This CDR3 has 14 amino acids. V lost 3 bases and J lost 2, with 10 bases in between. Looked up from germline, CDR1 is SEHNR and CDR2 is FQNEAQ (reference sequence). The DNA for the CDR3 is TGTGCCAGCAGCTTCGGGGAGGGGAACTATGGCTACACCTTC. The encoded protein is CASSFGEGNYGYTF.

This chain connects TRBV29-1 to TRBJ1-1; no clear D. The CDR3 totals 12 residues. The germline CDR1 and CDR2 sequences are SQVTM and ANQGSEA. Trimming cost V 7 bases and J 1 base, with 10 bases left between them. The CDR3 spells CSAQSQNTEAFF. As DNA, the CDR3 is TGCAGCGCCCAATCACAGAACACTGAAGCTTTCTTT.

The CDR3 spells CASSPLEEETQYF. CDR3 bases: TGTGCCAGCAGCCCCCTAGAGGAAGAGACCCAGTACTTC. This chain connects TRBV5-4 to TRBJ2-5; D is unclear. The CDR3 sequence is 13 residues long. V lost 4 bases and J 3 bases, leaving 10 bases between the germline ends. The germline V gene encodes CDR1 SGHNT and CDR2 YYREEE (reference sequence).

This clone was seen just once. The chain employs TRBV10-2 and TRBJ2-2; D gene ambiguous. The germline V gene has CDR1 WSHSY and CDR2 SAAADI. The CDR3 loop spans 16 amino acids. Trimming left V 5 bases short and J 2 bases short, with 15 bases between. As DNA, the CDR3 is TGCGCCAGCAGTTTCAAAGGCCAGGTCAACACCGGGGAGCTGTTTTTT. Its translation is CASSFKGQVNTGELFF.

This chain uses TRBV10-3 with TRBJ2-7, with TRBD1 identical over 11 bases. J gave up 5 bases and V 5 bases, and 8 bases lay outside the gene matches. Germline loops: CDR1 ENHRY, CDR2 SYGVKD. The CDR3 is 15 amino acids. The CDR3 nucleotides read TGTGCCATCAGTCCCGGGACAGGGGGTGTCGACGAGCAGTACTTC. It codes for CAISPGTGGVDEQYF.

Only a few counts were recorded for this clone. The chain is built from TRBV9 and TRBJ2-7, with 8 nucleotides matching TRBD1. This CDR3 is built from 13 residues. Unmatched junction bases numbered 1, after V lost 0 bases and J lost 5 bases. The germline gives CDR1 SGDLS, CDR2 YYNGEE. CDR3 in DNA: TGTGCCAGCAGCGTAGCGGACAGGGACGAGCAGTACTTC. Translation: CASSVADRDEQYF. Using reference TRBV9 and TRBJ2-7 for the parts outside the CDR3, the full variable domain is DSGVTQTPKHLITATGQRVTLRCSPRSGDLSVYWYQQSLDQGLQFLIQYYNGEERAKGNILERFSAQQFPDLHSELNLSSLELGDSALYFCASSVADRDEQYFGPGTRLTVT.

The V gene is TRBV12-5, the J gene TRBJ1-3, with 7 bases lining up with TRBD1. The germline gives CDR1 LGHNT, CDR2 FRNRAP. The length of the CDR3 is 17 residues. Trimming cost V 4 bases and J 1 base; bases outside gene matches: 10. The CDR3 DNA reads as TGTGCTAGTGGTTCTTCGACAGGGTCGGGGTCTGGAAACACCATATATTTT. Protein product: CASGSSTGSGSGNTIYF.

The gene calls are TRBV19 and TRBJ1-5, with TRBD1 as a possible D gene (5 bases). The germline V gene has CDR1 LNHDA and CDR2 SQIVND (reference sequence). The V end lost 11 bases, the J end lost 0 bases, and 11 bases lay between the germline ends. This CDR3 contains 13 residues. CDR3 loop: CASRQISNQPQHF. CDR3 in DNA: TGTGCCTCCAGACAGATTAGCAATCAGCCCCAGCATTTT.

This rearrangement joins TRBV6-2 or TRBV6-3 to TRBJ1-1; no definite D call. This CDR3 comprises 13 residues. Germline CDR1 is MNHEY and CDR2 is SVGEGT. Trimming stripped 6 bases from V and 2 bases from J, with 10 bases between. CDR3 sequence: CASSHGPNTEAFF. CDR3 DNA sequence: TGTGCCAGCAGCCACGGTCCAAACACTGAAGCTTTCTTT.

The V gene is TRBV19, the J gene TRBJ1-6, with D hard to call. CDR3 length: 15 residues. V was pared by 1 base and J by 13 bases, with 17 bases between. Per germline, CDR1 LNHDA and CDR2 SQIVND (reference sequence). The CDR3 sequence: CASSIGFFPDKPLHF. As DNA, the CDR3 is TGTGCCAGTAGTATAGGTTTCTTCCCAGACAAGCCCCTCCACTTT.

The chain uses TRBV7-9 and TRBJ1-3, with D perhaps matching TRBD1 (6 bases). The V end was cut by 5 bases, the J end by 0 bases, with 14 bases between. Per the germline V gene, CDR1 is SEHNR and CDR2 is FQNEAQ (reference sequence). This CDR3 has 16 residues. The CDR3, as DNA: TGTGCCAGCAGCAGATCGACAGGTCTCTCTGGAAACACCATATATTTT. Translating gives CASSRSTGLSGNTIYF.

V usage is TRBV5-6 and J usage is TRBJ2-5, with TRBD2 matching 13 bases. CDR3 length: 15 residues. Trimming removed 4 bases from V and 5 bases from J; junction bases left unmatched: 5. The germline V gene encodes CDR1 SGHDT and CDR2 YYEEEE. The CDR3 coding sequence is TGTGCCAGCAGCAAACTAGCGGGGGGGCGTGAGACCCAGTACTTC. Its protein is CASSKLAGGRETQYF. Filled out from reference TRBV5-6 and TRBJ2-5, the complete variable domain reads DAGVTQSPTHLIKTRGQQVTLRCSPKSGHDTVSWYQQALGQGPQFIFQYYEEEERQRGNFPDRFSGHQFPNYSSELNVNALLLGDSALYLCASSKLAGGRETQYFGPGTRLLVL.

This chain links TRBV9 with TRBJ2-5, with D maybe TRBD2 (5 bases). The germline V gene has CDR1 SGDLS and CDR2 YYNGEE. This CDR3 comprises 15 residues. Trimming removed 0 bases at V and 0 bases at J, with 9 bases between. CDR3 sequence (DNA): TGTGCCAGCAGCGTAGTATCGGGATACCAAGAGACCCAGTACTTC. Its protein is CASSVVSGYQETQYF.

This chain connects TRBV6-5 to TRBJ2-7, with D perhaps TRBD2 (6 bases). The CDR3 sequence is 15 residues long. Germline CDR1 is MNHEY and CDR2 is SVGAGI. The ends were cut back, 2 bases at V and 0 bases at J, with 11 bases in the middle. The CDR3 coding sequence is TGTGCCAGCAGTTACCTAGCGAGCAGCTCCTACGAGCAGTACTTC. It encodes CASSYLASSSYEQYF.

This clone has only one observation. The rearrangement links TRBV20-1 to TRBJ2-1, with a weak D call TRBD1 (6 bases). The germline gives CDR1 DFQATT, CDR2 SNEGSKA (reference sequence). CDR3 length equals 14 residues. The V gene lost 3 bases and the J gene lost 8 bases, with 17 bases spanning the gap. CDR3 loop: CSASHPDREHEQFF. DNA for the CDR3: TGCAGTGCTAGTCACCCGGACAGAGAGCATGAGCAGTTCTTC.

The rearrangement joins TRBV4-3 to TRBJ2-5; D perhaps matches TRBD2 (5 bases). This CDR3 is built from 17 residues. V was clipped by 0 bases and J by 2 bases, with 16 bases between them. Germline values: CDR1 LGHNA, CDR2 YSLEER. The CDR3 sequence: CASSQDGLTVGQETQYF. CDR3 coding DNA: TGCGCCAGCAGCCAAGATGGACTTACGGTGGGGCAAGAGACCCAGTACTTC.

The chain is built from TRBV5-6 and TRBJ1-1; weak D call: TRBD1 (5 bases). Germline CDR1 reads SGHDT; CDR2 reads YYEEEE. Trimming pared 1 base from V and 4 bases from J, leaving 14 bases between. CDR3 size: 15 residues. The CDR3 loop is CASSLLSGGFTEAFF. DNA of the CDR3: TGTGCCAGCAGCTTGCTATCGGGGGGGTTCACTGAAGCTTTCTTT.

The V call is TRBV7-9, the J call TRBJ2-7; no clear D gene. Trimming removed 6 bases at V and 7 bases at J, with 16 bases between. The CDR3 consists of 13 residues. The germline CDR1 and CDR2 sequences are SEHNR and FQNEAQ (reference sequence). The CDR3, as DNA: TGTGCCAGCAGTCGCCAGGAATTTCTTGAGCAGTACTTC. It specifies CASSRQEFLEQYF.

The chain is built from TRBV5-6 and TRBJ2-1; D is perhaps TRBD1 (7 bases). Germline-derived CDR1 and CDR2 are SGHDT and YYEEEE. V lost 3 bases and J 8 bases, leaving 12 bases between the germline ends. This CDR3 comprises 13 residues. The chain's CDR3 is CASSSPRGDEQFF. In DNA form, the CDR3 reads TGTGCCAGCAGCTCCCCCAGGGGGGATGAGCAGTTCTTC.

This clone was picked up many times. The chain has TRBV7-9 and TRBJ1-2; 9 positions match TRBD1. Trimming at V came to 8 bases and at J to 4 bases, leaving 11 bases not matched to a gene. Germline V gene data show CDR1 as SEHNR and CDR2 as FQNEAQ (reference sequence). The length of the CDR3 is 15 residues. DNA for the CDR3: TGTGCCAGCTCGGGACAGGGTTTTTCGGCCTATGGCTACACCTTC. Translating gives CASSGQGFSAYGYTF.

The CDR3 reads CASSGGRGNTIYF. The CDR3, as DNA: TGTGCCAGCAGTGGCGGGAGAGGAAACACCATATATTTT. V is TRBV2 and J is TRBJ1-3, with D hard to call. Germline V gene lookup returns CDR1 SNHLY and CDR2 FYNNEI. The CDR3 contains 13 residues. V lost 4 bases to trimming and J lost 4 bases, with 8 bases between them.

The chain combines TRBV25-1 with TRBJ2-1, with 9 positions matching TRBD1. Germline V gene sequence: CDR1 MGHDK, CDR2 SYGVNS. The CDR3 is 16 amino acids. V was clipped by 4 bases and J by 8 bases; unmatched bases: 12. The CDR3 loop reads CASSAITGQGSYEQFF. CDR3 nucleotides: TGTGCCAGCAGTGCAATAACCGGACAGGGGAGCTATGAGCAGTTCTTC.

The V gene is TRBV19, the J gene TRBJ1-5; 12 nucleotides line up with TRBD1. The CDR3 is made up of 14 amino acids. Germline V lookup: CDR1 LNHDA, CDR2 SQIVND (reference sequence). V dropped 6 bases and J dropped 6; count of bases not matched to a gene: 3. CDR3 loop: CASRGTGGSQPQHF. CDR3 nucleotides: TGTGCCAGTAGGGGGACAGGGGGCAGTCAGCCCCAGCATTTT.

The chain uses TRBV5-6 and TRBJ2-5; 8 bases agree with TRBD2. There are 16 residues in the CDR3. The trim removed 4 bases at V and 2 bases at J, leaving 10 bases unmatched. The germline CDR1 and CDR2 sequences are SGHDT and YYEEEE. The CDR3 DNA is TGTGCCAGCAGCGTCCCGGGAGCGGGGGATCAAGAGACCCAGTACTTC. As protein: CASSVPGAGDQETQYF.

The CDR3 sequence is CASSVSGGVERGNTIYF. CDR3 in DNA: TGTGCCAGCAGCGTAAGTGGCGGGGTGGAGCGTGGAAACACCATATATTTT. V and J are TRBV9 and TRBJ1-3; no definite D call. CDR1 SGDLS and CDR2 YYNGEE come from the germline V gene. This CDR3 is 17 amino acids long. With 1 base removed from V and 3 bases from J, the gap between germline ends came to 17 bases. Variable domain in full (rest from reference TRBV9 and TRBJ1-3): DSGVTQTPKHLITATGQRVTLRCSPRSGDLSVYWYQQSLDQGLQFLIQYYNGEERAKGNILERFSAQQFPDLHSELNLSSLELGDSALYFCASSVSGGVERGNTIYFGEGSWLTVV.